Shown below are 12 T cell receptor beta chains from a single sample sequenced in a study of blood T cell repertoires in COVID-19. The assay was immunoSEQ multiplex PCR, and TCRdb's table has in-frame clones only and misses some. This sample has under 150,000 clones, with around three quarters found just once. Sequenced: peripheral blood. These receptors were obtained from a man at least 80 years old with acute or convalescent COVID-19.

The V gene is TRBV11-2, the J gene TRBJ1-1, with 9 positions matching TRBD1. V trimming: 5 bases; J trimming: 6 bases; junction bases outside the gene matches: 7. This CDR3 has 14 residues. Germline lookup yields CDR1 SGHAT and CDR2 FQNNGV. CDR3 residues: CASSPGTGPAEAFF. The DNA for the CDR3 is TGTGCCAGCAGCCCGGGGACAGGGCCTGCTGAAGCTTTCTTT.

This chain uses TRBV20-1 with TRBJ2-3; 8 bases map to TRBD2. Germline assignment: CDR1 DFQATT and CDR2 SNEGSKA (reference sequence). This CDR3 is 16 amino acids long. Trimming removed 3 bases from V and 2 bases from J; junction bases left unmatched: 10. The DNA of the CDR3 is TGCAGTGCTAGTACGGTCCGGGGGGGCATCACAGATACGCAGTATTTT. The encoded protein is CSASTVRGGITDTQYF.

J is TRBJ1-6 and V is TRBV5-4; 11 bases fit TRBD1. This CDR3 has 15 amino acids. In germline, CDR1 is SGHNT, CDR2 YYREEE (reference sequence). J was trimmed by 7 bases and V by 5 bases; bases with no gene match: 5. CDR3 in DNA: TGTGCCAGCAGAACGGGACAGGGGGGCAATTCACCCCTCCACTTT. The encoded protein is CASRTGQGGNSPLHF.

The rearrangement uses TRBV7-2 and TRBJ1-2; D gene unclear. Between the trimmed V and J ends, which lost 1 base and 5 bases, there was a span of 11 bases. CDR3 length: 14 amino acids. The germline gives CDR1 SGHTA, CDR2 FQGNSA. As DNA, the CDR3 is TGTGCCAGCAGCTTAGGTTTCAGGCCTTATGGCTACACCTTC. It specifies CASSLGFRPYGYTF.

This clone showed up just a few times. The CDR3 loop reads CASLDRGLEQPQHF. CDR3 coding DNA: TGTGCCAGCCTGGACAGGGGGCTGGAACAGCCCCAGCATTTT. The genes are TRBV27 and TRBJ1-5; 11 bases are shared with TRBD1. The J segment lost 7 bases and the V segment lost 8 bases, leaving 7 bases of the junction unmatched. This CDR3 has 14 residues. Germline V gene data show CDR1 as MNHEY and CDR2 as SMNVEV (reference sequence).

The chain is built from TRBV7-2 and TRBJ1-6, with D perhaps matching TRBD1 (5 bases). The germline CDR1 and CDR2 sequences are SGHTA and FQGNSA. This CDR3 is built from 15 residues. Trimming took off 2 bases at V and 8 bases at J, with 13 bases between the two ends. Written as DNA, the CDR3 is TGTGCCAGCAGCTTACAAGGGGACTTGTATTCACCCCTCCACTTT. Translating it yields CASSLQGDLYSPLHF.

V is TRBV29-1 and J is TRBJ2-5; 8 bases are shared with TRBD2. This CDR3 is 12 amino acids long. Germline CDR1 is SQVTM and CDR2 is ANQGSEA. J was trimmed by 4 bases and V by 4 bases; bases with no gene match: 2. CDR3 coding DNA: TGCAGCGTTGCGGGGGGGGGAGAGACCCAGTACTTC. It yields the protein CSVAGGGETQYF.

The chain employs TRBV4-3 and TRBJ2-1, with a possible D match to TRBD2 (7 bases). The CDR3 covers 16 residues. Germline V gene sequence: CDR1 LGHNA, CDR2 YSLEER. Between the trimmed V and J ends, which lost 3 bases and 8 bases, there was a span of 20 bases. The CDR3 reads CASSQLLGEGGDEQFF. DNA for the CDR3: TGCGCCAGCAGCCAGCTGCTCGGGGAGGGGGGCGATGAGCAGTTCTTC.

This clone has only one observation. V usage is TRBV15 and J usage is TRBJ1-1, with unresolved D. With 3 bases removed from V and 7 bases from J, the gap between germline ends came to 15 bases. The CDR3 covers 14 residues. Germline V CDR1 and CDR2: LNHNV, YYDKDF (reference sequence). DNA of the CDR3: TGTGCCACCAGCAGTAACGGCTTACGGGGTGAAGCTTTCTTT. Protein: CATSSNGLRGEAFF.

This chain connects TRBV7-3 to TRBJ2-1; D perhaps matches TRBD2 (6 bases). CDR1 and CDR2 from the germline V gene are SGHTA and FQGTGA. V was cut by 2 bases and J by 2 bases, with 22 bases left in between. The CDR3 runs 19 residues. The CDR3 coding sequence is TGTGCCAGCAGCTTACTGCCTAGCGTGGGGGTTCCGACCTACAATGAGCAGTTCTTC. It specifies CASSLLPSVGVPTYNEQFF. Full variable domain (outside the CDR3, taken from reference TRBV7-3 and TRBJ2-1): GAGVSQTPSNKVTEKGKYVELRCDPISGHTALYWYRQSLGQGPEFLIYFQGTGAADDSGLPNDRFFAVRPEGSVSTLKIQRTERGDSAVYLCASSLLPSVGVPTYNEQFFGPGTRLTVL.

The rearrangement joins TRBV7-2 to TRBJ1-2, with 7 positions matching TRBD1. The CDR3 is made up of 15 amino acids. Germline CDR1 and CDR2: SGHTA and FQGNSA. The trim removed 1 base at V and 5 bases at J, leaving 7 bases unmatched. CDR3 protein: CASSLGPGQQYGYTF. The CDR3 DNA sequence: TGTGCCAGCAGCTTAGGCCCGGGACAGCAATATGGCTACACCTTC.

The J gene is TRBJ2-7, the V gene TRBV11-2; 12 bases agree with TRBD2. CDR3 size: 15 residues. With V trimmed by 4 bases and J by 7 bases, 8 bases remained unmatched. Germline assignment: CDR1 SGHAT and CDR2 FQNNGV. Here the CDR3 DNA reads TGTGCCAGCAGCTGGCGGACTAGCGGGGTGGGTGAGCAGTACTTC. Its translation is CASSWRTSGVGEQYF.